Following are 27 T cell receptor beta chains from one sample sequenced in a study of identical twins. In TCRdb, the 5' RACE reads were re-called with MiXCR into one record per CDR3 protein. The profile shows about 570,000 distinct CDR3 sequences, 9.6% of them singletons. The same sample was also studied in work on yellow fever vaccine responses in identical twins.

The sequenced sample was PBMCs. The receptors were sampled from a woman younger than 30 in good health.

V usage is TRBV12-3 or TRBV12-4 and J usage is TRBJ2-3, with TRBD2 matching 13 bases. V trimming: 5 bases; J trimming: 6 bases; junction bases outside the gene matches: 2. The CDR3 runs to 14 residues. CDR3 protein: CASSGLAGVDTQYF. In DNA, the CDR3 is TGTGCCAGCAGTGGACTAGCGGGGGTGGATACGCAGTATTTT.

The genes are TRBV11-2 and TRBJ2-7, with D perhaps matching TRBD1 (6 bases). The CDR3 covers 16 residues. V was trimmed by 2 bases and J by 2 bases, leaving 16 bases between them. CDR1 SGHAT and CDR2 FQNNGV come from the germline V gene. The CDR3, as DNA: TGTGCCAGCAGCTTATGGATTGCAGGGGAAACCTACGAGCAGTACTTC. This codes for CASSLWIAGETYEQYF.

This clonotype came up a few times. The V call is TRBV28, the J call TRBJ1-4; 10 bases align to TRBD1. The germline V gene encodes CDR1 MDHEN and CDR2 SYDVKM. V was pared by 5 bases and J by 2 bases, with 11 bases of the junction left unmatched. CDR3 length: 18 residues. CDR3 in DNA: TGTGCCAGCAGTCGACAGGGGGCCTCTTTCGGTACTAATGAAAAACTGTTTTTT. It codes for CASSRQGASFGTNEKLFF. Filled out from reference TRBV28 and TRBJ1-4, the complete variable domain reads DVKVTQSSRYLVKRTGEKVFLECVQDMDHENMFWYRQDPGLGLRLIYFSYDVKMKEKGDIPEGYSVSREKKERFSLILESASTNQTSMYLCASSRQGASFGTNEKLFFGSGTQLSVL.

In this sample, this clonotype turned up many times. The rearrangement links TRBV7-9 to TRBJ2-3; D remains ambiguous. Germline lookup yields CDR1 SEHNR and CDR2 FQNEAQ (reference sequence). The V and J ends lost 5 bases and 3 bases respectively, with 12 bases between them. The CDR3 runs 14 residues. The CDR3 sequence is CASSLQKWTDTQYF. The CDR3 DNA is TGTGCCAGCAGCCTACAGAAGTGGACAGATACGCAGTATTTT.

In regard to this clonotype: The junction differs from germline at one of its ends, possibly a read error. This chain joins TRBV3-1 and TRBJ2-3, with TRBD2 matching 8 bases. Germline lookup yields CDR1 LGHDT and CDR2 YNNKEL (reference sequence). The CDR3 length is 18 residues. The CDR3 bases are TGTACCAGCAGCAGTTTCTTCGGGCGGGGGGACTACACAGATACGCAGTATTTT. Protein: CTSSSFFGRGDYTDTQYF.

This clonotype was detected many times. This chain joins TRBV6-6 and TRBJ2-7; tentative D call: TRBD2 (5 bases). The CDR3 length is 13 residues. V lost 6 bases, J lost 3 bases, and 12 bases lay in between. Per germline, CDR1 MNHNY and CDR2 SVGAGI (reference sequence). In DNA, the CDR3 is TGTGCCAGCAGGAACGGAGGAGGCTACGAGCAGTACTTC. Translation: CASRNGGGYEQYF.

This clonotype was recorded a few times. The chain has TRBV20-1 and TRBJ2-1; TRBD2 might be the D (5 bases). CDR1 is DFQATT and CDR2 is SNEGSKA in the germline V gene (reference sequence). V was shortened by 4 bases and J by 3 bases, with 10 bases between the two germline ends. CDR3 length: 13 residues. The CDR3 DNA reads TGCAGTGCTACCCCCCGGGACTACAATGAGCAGTTCTTC. This codes for CSATPRDYNEQFF.

V gene TRBV6-5 combines with J gene TRBJ1-1; D is unclear. Germline CDR1 reads MNHEY; CDR2 reads SVGAGI. Trimming took 0 bases from V and 9 from J, leaving 11 bases between them. This CDR3 is 13 amino acids long. The chain's CDR3 is CASSYSWREQAFF. Written as DNA, the CDR3 is TGTGCCAGCAGTTACTCTTGGCGAGAACAAGCTTTCTTT.

V usage is TRBV4-2 and J usage is TRBJ2-7; 9 bases fit TRBD2. The CDR3 extends over 15 amino acids. V lost 3 bases and J lost 4; bases outside the gene matches: 7. The V gene's germline CDR1 is LGHNA and CDR2 YNFKEQ. Here the CDR3 DNA reads TGTGCCAGCAGCCAGGAAGGACTAGCGTCGTACGAGCAGTACTTC. Amino acids: CASSQEGLASYEQYF.

This clonotype was counted only a few times. The chain joins TRBV5-6 to TRBJ2-3; 15 bases match TRBD2. The length of the CDR3 is 17 residues. Losses at the gene ends were 4 bases for V and 5 bases for J; bases not matched to a gene: 8. The V gene's germline CDR1 is SGHDT and CDR2 YYEEEE. CDR3 region: CASSQGLAGGIRDTQYF. CDR3 bases: TGTGCCAGCAGCCAAGGACTAGCGGGAGGGATAAGAGATACGCAGTATTTT.

CDR3 in amino acids: CAMGPGRRDTQYF. CDR3 DNA sequence: TGTGCCATGGGCCCTGGCCGGAGGGATACGCAGTATTTT. V is TRBV5-8 and J is TRBJ2-3, with D possibly being TRBD2 (5 bases). The CDR3 is 13 residues long. Germline values: CDR1 SGHTS, CDR2 YDEGEE. Trimming stripped 9 bases from V and 6 bases from J, with 17 bases between. The whole variable domain, remainder taken from reference TRBV5-8 and TRBJ2-3, is EAGVTQSPTHLIKTRGQQATLRCSPISGHTSVYWYQQALGLGLQFLLWYDEGEERNRGNFPPRFSGRQFPNYSSELNVNALELEDSALYLCAMGPGRRDTQYFGPGTRLTVL.

This clonotype was detected only a few times. This sequence joins TRBV9 and TRBJ2-7, with 9 bases aligning to TRBD2. This CDR3 spans 14 amino acids. V lost 0 bases and J lost 7; bases outside the gene matches: 5. The V gene's germline CDR1 is SGDLS and CDR2 YYNGEE. The CDR3 DNA reads as TGTGCCAGCAGCGTAGGTAGCGGGGGAGGTGAGCAGTACTTC. Protein sequence: CASSVGSGGGEQYF.

The CDR3 DNA reads as TGCAGTGCCCCTAGGACTAGCGTTTCCTACAATGAGCAGTTCTTC. It translates to CSAPRTSVSYNEQFF. The V gene is TRBV20-1, the J gene TRBJ2-1; 9 positions match TRBD2. J was trimmed by 1 base and V by 6 bases; bases with no gene match: 7. Germline V gives CDR1 DFQATT, CDR2 SNEGSKA (reference sequence). CDR3 length equals 15 residues.

This clonotype has just a few counts. J is TRBJ2-1 and V is TRBV20-1; 8 nucleotides match TRBD1. There are 15 residues in the CDR3. With V trimmed by 0 bases and J by 4 bases, 5 bases remained unmatched. Germline assignment: CDR1 DFQATT and CDR2 SNEGSKA (reference sequence). CDR3: CSARDRQGSYNEQFF. CDR3 coding DNA: TGCAGTGCTAGAGATAGACAGGGGAGTTACAATGAGCAGTTCTTC.

This clonotype was detected only a few times. The rearrangement joins TRBV6-5 to TRBJ1-4, with TRBD1 matching over 11 bases. Germline V gene lookup returns CDR1 MNHEY and CDR2 SVGAGI. This CDR3 has 17 amino acids. V lost 1 base, J lost 7 bases, and 8 bases stayed unmatched. The CDR3 sequence: CASSYYGTGGSGEKLFF. The CDR3 DNA reads as TGTGCCAGCAGTTACTACGGGACAGGGGGGTCTGGTGAAAAACTGTTTTTT.

Ten or more counts support this clonotype. The chain carries TRBV5-5 and TRBJ2-5, with D possibly TRBD1 on 5 matching bases. Germline CDR1 is SGHKS and CDR2 is YYEKEE (reference sequence). The CDR3 spans 15 residues. Trimming cost V 3 bases and J 5 bases, with 17 bases left between them. CDR3 protein: CASSSEAGLSETQYF. The CDR3 DNA follows: TGTGCCAGCAGCTCTGAGGCAGGGCTGAGCGAGACCCAGTACTTC.

This clonotype was counted many times. The V gene is TRBV12-3 or TRBV12-4, the J gene TRBJ2-5; TRBD2 agrees at 10 bases. This CDR3 has 16 residues. Trimming at V came to 4 bases and at J to 5 bases, leaving 10 bases not matched to a gene. CDR3 sequence (DNA): TGTGCCAGCAGTTCTCTCAGACTAGCGGGTGGCGAGACCCAGTACTTC. Translation gives CASSSLRLAGGETQYF.

This clonotype was seen many times. This sequence joins TRBV4-1 and TRBJ1-5, with TRBD1 matching 7 bases. In germline, CDR1 is MGHRA, CDR2 YSYEKL. V was clipped by 1 base and J by 6 bases; unmatched bases: 6. This CDR3 has 15 amino acids. Here the CDR3 reads CASSQVDRVLQPQHF. The CDR3 coding sequence is TGCGCCAGCAGCCAAGTTGACAGGGTACTTCAGCCCCAGCATTTT.

There are many counts of this clonotype. The gene calls are TRBV12-3 or TRBV12-4 and TRBJ2-7; the match to TRBD2 covers 10 bases. J was trimmed by 1 base and V by 8 bases; bases with no gene match: 5. The CDR3 spans 14 residues. The CDR3 coding sequence is TGTGCCAGCTCACTAGCGGGAAAATCCTACGAGCAGTACTTC. It encodes CASSLAGKSYEQYF.

The chain uses TRBV28 and TRBJ2-5; weak D call: TRBD2 (6 bases). The CDR3 contains 17 residues. V dropped 6 bases and J dropped 2 bases, with 22 bases sitting between them. Germline V gene data show CDR1 as MDHEN and CDR2 as SYDVKM. In nucleotides, the CDR3 is TGTGCCAGCAGGAACCGGGACTCGACTGAAGGGCAAGAGACCCAGTACTTC. Protein product: CASRNRDSTEGQETQYF. The full variable domain, with the rest looked up from reference TRBV28 and TRBJ2-5, is DVKVTQSSRYLVKRTGEKVFLECVQDMDHENMFWYRQDPGLGLRLIYFSYDVKMKEKGDIPEGYSVSREKKERFSLILESASTNQTSMYLCASRNRDSTEGQETQYFGPGTRLLVL.

This clonotype was found many times. The rearrangement links TRBV7-9 to TRBJ2-1; tentative D call: TRBD2 (5 bases). The V end was cut by 5 bases, the J end by 5 bases, with 10 bases between. The CDR3 runs to 13 residues. The V gene's germline CDR1 is SEHNR and CDR2 FQNEAQ (reference sequence). CDR3 residues: CASSPDGNNEQFF. CDR3 bases: TGTGCCAGCAGCCCGGACGGGAACAATGAGCAGTTCTTC.

A remark on this clonotype: The junction differs from germline at one of its ends, possibly a read error. The genes are TRBV20-1 and TRBJ2-7, with 8 bases lining up with TRBD1. CDR1 is DFQATT, CDR2 SNEGSKA, per germline (reference sequence). The CDR3 consists of 16 residues. CDR3 protein: CCARDPEDRESYEQYF. For the CDR3, the DNA is TGCTGTGCTAGAGACCCCGAGGACAGGGAGTCCTACGAGCAGTACTTC.

This clonotype showed up just a few times. The chain uses TRBV20-1 and TRBJ2-5; tentatively, D is TRBD1 (6 bases). Per germline, CDR1 DFQATT and CDR2 SNEGSKA (reference sequence). This CDR3 has 14 amino acids. V shed 1 base and J shed 1 base, with 10 bases lying between them. The CDR3 spells CSARGPRGQETQYF. In nucleotides, the CDR3 is TGCAGTGCTAGAGGCCCCAGGGGCCAAGAGACCCAGTACTTC.

The chain uses TRBV20-1 and TRBJ2-3; D perhaps matches TRBD2 (6 bases). The CDR3 spans 16 residues. Looked up from germline, CDR1 is DFQATT and CDR2 is SNEGSKA (reference sequence). The CDR3 nucleotides are TGCTGTGGTGGGCGTCAGGGAGGCGTATTCACAGATACGCAGTATTTT. This translates into CCGGRQGGVFTDTQYF.

This clonotype was detected only a few times. The V and J genes are TRBV15 and TRBJ2-6; D uncertain. Between the trimmed V and J ends, which lost 3 bases and 0 bases, there was a span of 12 bases. Per the germline V gene, CDR1 is LNHNV and CDR2 is YYDKDF (reference sequence). This CDR3 region has 17 residues. The CDR3 region is CATSSGLPNSGANVLTF. CDR3 coding DNA: TGTGCCACCAGCAGCGGCCTACCTAACTCTGGGGCCAACGTCCTGACTTTC. Full variable domain (missing parts from reference TRBV15 and TRBJ2-6): DAMVIQNPRYQVTQFGKPVTLSCSQTLNHNVMYWYQQKSSQAPKLLFHYYDKDFNNEADTPDNFQSRRPNTSFCFLDIRSPGLGDTAMYLCATSSGLPNSGANVLTFGAGSRLTVL.

A word on this clonotype: A read error may produce the germline difference seen at one junction end. The rearrangement joins TRBV12-3 or TRBV12-4 to TRBJ2-5; 13 bases fit TRBD2. This CDR3 has 18 residues. The CDR3 DNA is TGTACCAGCAGTTTAGCGGGACTAGCGGGATACGAACAAGAGACCCAGTACTTC. This encodes CTSSLAGLAGYEQETQYF.

The V and J genes are TRBV29-1 and TRBJ2-2; either TRBD1 or TRBD2 may fit D (6 bases each). CDR3 length: 14 residues. The V gene lost 4 bases and the J gene lost 5 bases, with 14 bases spanning the gap. Germline values: CDR1 SQVTM, CDR2 ANQGSEA. The CDR3 nucleotides are TGCAGCGTTGTACCGGGGGCATTAACCGGGGAGCTGTTTTTT. Translated, it gives CSVVPGALTGELFF.